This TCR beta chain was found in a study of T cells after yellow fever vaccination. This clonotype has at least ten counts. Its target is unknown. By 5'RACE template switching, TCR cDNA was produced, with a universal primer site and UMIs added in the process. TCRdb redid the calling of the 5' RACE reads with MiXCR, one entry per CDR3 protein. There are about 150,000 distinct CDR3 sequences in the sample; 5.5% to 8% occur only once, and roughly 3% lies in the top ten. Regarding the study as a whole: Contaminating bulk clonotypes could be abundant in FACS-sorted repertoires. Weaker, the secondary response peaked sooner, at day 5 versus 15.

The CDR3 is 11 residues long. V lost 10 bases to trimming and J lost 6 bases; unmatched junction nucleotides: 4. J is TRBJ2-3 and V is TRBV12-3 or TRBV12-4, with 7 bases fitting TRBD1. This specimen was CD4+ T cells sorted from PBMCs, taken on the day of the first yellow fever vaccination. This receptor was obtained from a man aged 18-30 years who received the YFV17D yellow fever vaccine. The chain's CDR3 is CANGRGDTQYF. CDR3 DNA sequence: TGTGCCAACGGCAGGGGGGATACGCAGTATTTT.